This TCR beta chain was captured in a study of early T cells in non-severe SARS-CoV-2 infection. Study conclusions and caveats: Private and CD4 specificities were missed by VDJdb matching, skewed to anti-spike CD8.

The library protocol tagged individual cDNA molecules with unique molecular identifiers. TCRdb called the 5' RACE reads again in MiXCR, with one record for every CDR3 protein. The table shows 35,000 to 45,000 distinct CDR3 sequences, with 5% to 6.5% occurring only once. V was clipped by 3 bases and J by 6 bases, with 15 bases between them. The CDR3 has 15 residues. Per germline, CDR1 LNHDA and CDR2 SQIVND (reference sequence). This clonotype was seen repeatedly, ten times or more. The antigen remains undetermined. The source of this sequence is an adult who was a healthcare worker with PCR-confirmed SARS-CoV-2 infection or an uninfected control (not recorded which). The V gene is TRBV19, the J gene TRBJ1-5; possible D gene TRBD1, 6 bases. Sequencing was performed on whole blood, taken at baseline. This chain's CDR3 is CASSIRGRGGQPQHF. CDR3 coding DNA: TGTGCCAGTAGTATTCGGGGGCGAGGGGGTCAGCCCCAGCATTTT.